Sequencing of this T cell receptor beta chain was carried out in a study of long-term antiretroviral therapy in people with HIV. Version v3.0 of the immunoSEQ assay was performed at survey level. Method: immunoSEQ multiplex PCR; TCRdb's copy keeps in-frame clones and lacks some. The sample carries 30,000 or so clones, 84% recorded once. The J segment lost 6 bases and the V segment lost 5 bases, leaving 4 bases of the junction unmatched. The CDR3 contains 13 residues. From germline, CDR1 is KGHSH and CDR2 LQKENI. Worth noting for this clone: Its antigen is still unknown.

Whole-study results and caveats: Pre-ART clonal expansions dominated every time point's repertoire.

The chain carries TRBV18 and TRBJ2-1, with TRBD1 matching 7 bases. The sample in question was unsorted PBMCs, obtained 0.4 years after starting antiretroviral therapy. The TCR comes from a man younger than 35 with HIV. CDR3 loop: CASSEDRINEQFF. The CDR3 nucleotides are TGTGCCAGCTCAGAGGACAGGATCAATGAGCAGTTCTTC.